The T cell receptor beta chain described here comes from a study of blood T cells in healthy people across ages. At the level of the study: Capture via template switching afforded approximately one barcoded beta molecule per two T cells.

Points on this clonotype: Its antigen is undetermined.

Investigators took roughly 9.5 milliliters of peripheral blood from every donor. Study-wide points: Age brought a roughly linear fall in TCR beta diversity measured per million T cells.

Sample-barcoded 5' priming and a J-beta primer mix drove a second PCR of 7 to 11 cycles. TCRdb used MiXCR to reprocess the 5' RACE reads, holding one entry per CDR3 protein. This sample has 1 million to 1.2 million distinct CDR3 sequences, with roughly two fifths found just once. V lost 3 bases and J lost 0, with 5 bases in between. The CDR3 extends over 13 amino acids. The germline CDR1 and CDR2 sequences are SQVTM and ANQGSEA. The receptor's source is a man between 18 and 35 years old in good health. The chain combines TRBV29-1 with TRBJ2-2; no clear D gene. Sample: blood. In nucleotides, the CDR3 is TGCAGCGTTGAGGTTACGAACACCGGGGAGCTGTTTTTT. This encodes CSVEVTNTGELFF.